The 18 T cell receptor beta chains below all came from one sample that was sequenced in a study of tumor-infiltrating lymphocytes in primary liver carcinoma. Unsorted bulk tissue of about 20-32 mg yielded co-extracted RNA and DNA. Total RNA amounting to about 520 ng was the source from which TCR beta cDNA was made with a constant-region primer. Slightly modified ARM-PCR, run as three nested multiplex PCR rounds, produced the TCR beta libraries. Running roughly 10 cycles apiece, the first two PCR rounds relied on TRBV1-TRBV30 forward primers together with a C-beta reverse primer. In TCRdb, the multiplex PCR reads were re-called with MiXCR into one record per CDR3 protein. The sample carries under 90,000 distinct CDR3 sequences, over 60% recorded once. Sequenced input: liver tumor tissue from sampling region 1. Subset indicated: tumor region T1, superior pole. These receptors were collected from a man aged 35 to 55 with primary liver carcinoma and hepatitis B virus infection.

Points on this clonotype: A read error is likely, as this CDR3 ends without the conserved phenylalanine or tryptophan. This sequence joins TRBV6-6 and TRBJ2-2, with 7 nucleotides matching TRBD1. Germline V lookup: CDR1 MNHNY, CDR2 SVGAGI (reference sequence). The CDR3 runs 15 residues. J gave up 6 bases and V 5 bases, and 9 bases lay outside the gene matches. The CDR3 DNA sequence: TGTGCCAGCAGTCCCCTGGGGCAGGGGGCCGGGGAGCTGTTTTCT. Translation gives CASSPLGQGAGELFS.

The table lists this clonotype with a few counts. A read error may account for a junction end that differs from germline. The chain uses TRBV7-9 and TRBJ2-3; no definite D call. The CDR3 is 14 amino acids. Germline values: CDR1 SEHNR, CDR2 FQNEAQ (reference sequence). CDR3 protein: CASSFKGITDTLYF. CDR3 bases: TGTGCCAGCAGCTTCAAAGGGATTACAGATACGCTGTATTTC.

About this clonotype itself: The conserved phenylalanine or tryptophan normally closing the CDR3 is absent here, so this likely arose from a read error. Because the CDR3's place on the DNA is in doubt, the DNA is left out and the CDR3 is given as listed by TCRdb. The chain couples TRBV10-2 to TRBJ2-3; TRBD2, the D gene given by the table, was not confirmed from the DNA. The CDR3 is made up of 12 amino acids, end residues included. Germline V CDR1 and CDR2: WSHSY, SAAADI. The chain's CDR3 is CASGRSTDTHYL.

Notes on this clonotype: It may be a read error: a sequence one base away is much more abundant. V gene TRBV11-1 combines with J gene TRBJ2-7; D possibly corresponds to TRBD1 (6 bases). The CDR3 covers 14 residues. Per germline, CDR1 SGHAT and CDR2 FQDESV (reference sequence). The ends were cut back, 8 bases at V and 5 bases at J, with 19 bases in the middle. CDR3 DNA: TGTGCCAGCTCCGCGGACAGCGGCCGGCACGAGCAGTACTTC. This encodes CASSADSGRHEQYF. The whole variable domain, filled in from reference TRBV11-1 and TRBJ2-7, reads EAEVAQSPRYKITEKSQAVAFWCDPISGHATLYWYRQILGQGPELLVQFQDESVVDDSQLPKDRFSAERLKGVDSTLKIQPAELGDSAMYLCASSADSGRHEQYFGPGTRLTVT.

This clonotype has only one observation. Germline and junction disagree at one end, which may indicate a read error. The CDR3: CTSRVEGLNPYNEQFF. The CDR3 DNA follows: TGTACCAGCAGGGTAGAGGGGCTCAATCCCTACAATGAGCAGTTCTTC. This chain connects TRBV2 to TRBJ2-1, with D tentatively TRBD1 or TRBD2 (5 bases each). Per germline, CDR1 SNHLY and CDR2 FYNNEI. CDR3 length: 16 amino acids.

The chain carries TRBV28 and TRBJ2-1; a weak D match, TRBD2 (6 bases). V dropped 1 base and J dropped 0 bases, with 25 bases sitting between them. CDR1 and CDR2 from the germline V gene are MDHEN and SYDVKM. The CDR3 is made up of 21 amino acids. The CDR3 loop is CASSLLRGATSGGTSYNEQFF. CDR3 nucleotides: TGTGCCAGCAGTTTATTAAGGGGAGCCACCAGCGGCGGGACCTCCTACAATGAGCAGTTCTTC.

This clonotype was found a few times. A much bigger clone sits one base away, suggesting this may be a read error. The chain combines TRBV5-4 with TRBJ2-7, with 7 nucleotides matching TRBD2. The CDR3 contains 14 residues. Germline CDR1 and CDR2: SGHNT and YYREEE (reference sequence). With V trimmed by 4 bases and J by 4 bases, 8 bases remained unmatched. The CDR3 is CASSPGTKGYEQYF. The CDR3 DNA sequence: TGTGCCAGCAGCCCTGGGACTAAAGGGTACGAGCAGTACTTC.

About this clonotype itself: No conserved phenylalanine or tryptophan ends this CDR3, so it is likely a read error. The chain is built from TRBV6-1 and TRBJ1-2; unclear D gene. The CDR3 loop spans 13 amino acids. Trimming took off 10 bases at V and 3 bases at J, with 15 bases between the two ends. Germline V CDR1 and CDR2: MNHNS, SASEGT. The CDR3 nucleotides are TGTGCCACCACTGAAGGGAGGGACTATGGCTACACCTTA. Translated: CATTEGRDYGYTL.

In the case of this clonotype: One end of the junction is discordant with germline, which a read error may explain. The J gene is TRBJ2-7, the V gene TRBV11-2; unclear D gene. Germline loops: CDR1 SGHAT, CDR2 FQNNGV. The CDR3 runs to 14 residues. In DNA form, the CDR3 reads TGTGCCAACATCTTAACTGACACTGCCTACAAGCACTACTTC. This sequence encodes CANILTDTAYKHYF.

Remarks on this clonotype: The missing conserved phenylalanine or tryptophan at the end of this CDR3 makes a read error likely. The genes are TRBV28 and TRBJ2-7, with D perhaps matching TRBD1 or TRBD2 (5 bases each). The germline V gene encodes CDR1 MDHEN and CDR2 SYDVKM. The CDR3 has 15 amino acids. V lost 7 bases, J lost 5 bases, and 21 bases lay in between. The CDR3 DNA reads as TGTGCCAGCACCCCCCTCGTGGGGGTGCTTAACGAGCAGTACTTA. It yields the protein CASTPLVGVLNEQYL.

Worth noting for this clonotype: This may come from a read error, since a much larger clone is one base off. The chain employs TRBV6-1 and TRBJ2-1, with 7 bases that match TRBD2. The V segment lost 4 bases and the J segment 7 bases; nucleotides outside the gene matches: 10. Per germline, CDR1 MNHNS and CDR2 SASEGT. The CDR3 covers 15 residues. For the CDR3, the DNA is TGTGCCAGCAGTGGAGACGGTGGGGGGGGGAATGAGCAGTTCTTC. Its protein is CASSGDGGGGNEQFF.

A note on this clonotype: The junction departs from the called germline gene at one end, perhaps through a read error. The rearrangement joins TRBV28 to TRBJ2-7; 7 nucleotides agree with TRBD2. The CDR3 has 13 amino acids. Looked up from germline, CDR1 is MDHEN and CDR2 is SYDVKM. The CDR3 nucleotides read TGTGCCAGCGACGGTGGCGGGAGTTACGGGCAGTACTTC. This sequence encodes CASDGGGSYGQYF.

This clonotype came up a few times. At one end the junction does not follow the germline gene, possibly because of a read error. V usage is TRBV5-1 and J usage is TRBJ2-2; D might be TRBD2 (7 bases). There are 15 residues in the CDR3. CDR1 is SGHRS, CDR2 YFSETQ, per germline. This CDR3 reads CASSRAGAHTGGLFF. The CDR3, as DNA: TGCGCCAGCAGCCGCGCAGGGGCTCACACCGGGGGGCTGTTTTTC. Drawing the rest from reference TRBV5-1 and TRBJ2-2, the complete variable domain is KAGVTQTPRYLIKTRGQQVTLSCSPISGHRSVSWYQQTPGQGLQFLFEYFSETQRNKGNFPGRFSGRQFSNSRSEMNVSTLELGDSALYLCASSRAGAHTGGLFFGEGSRLTVL.

A remark on this clonotype: Compared with germline, one end of the junction differs, possibly owing to a read error. The CDR3, as DNA: TGCGCCAACAGACCGGGGCCGGGCTCCTACAAGCAGTACTTC. Translation: CANRPGPGSYKQYF. This chain joins TRBV4-1 and TRBJ2-7; either TRBD1 or TRBD2 may fit D (5 bases each). From germline, CDR1 is MGHRA and CDR2 YSYEKL. The CDR3 has 14 residues.

This clonotype occurred once. The rearrangement joins TRBV11-2 to TRBJ2-7, with D uncertain. Trimming removed 2 bases at V and 2 bases at J, with 10 bases between. From germline, CDR1 is SGHAT and CDR2 FQNNGV. The CDR3 is 14 residues long. The DNA of the CDR3 is TGTGCCAGCAGCTTATCCGTTGGAGCCTACGAGCAGTACTTC. Protein sequence: CASSLSVGAYEQYF.

Of note for this clonotype: This may arise from a read error, as a much more abundant clone is one base away. This rearrangement joins TRBV6-2 or TRBV6-3 to TRBJ2-5; a weak D match, TRBD2 (5 bases). The CDR3 length is 16 residues. Germline CDR1 reads MNHEY; CDR2 reads SVGEGT. DNA of the CDR3: TGTGCCAGCAGCCCCCCGGCTAGCTGGAACCAAGATACCCAGTACTTC. It is translated as CASSPPASWNQDTQYF.

Regarding this clonotype: One end of the junction varies from germline; a read error may be responsible. CDR3 in DNA: TGTACCAGCAGCTTGGTTGGCAGGAACATCGGGGAGCTGTTTTTT. Translated: CTSSLVGRNIGELFF. The chain carries TRBV5-6 and TRBJ2-2; no reliable D call. The CDR3 length is 15 residues. Germline lookup yields CDR1 SGHDT and CDR2 YYEEEE.

As concerns this clonotype: The junction and the germline gene differ at one end; a read error may be behind it. The chain joins TRBV12-3 or TRBV12-4 to TRBJ2-7; unclear D gene. This CDR3 has 14 residues. This CDR3 reads CASSLAFTSYEQYF. The CDR3 DNA reads TGTGCCAGCAGTTTAGCGTTTACATCCTACGAGCAATACTTC.